Each of the 10 T cell receptor beta chains below was sequenced from the same sample in a study of T cells in Graves' hyperthyroidism and ophthalmopathy. RNA transcripts served as the template for amplifying TCR beta CDR3 regions. During a first-round RT-PCR of the TCR CDR3, the HTBI primer set was used. In TCRdb, the multiplex PCR reads were re-called with MiXCR into one record per CDR3 protein. This sample yields 300,000 to 450,000 distinct CDR3 sequences, of which 15% to 20% are seen a single time; 15% belongs to the top ten. Sequenced sample: blood. The origin of the receptors is a woman aged 40 to 50 with Graves' ophthalmopathy.

This clonotype was detected ten times or more. The rearrangement joins TRBV28 to TRBJ1-2; TRBD1 is a possible D gene (5 bases). V lost 7 bases, J lost 2 bases, and 11 bases lay in between. The V gene's germline CDR1 is MDHEN and CDR2 SYDVKM. CDR3 length equals 13 residues. CDR3 protein: CASKTDQNYGYTF. The DNA for the CDR3 is TGTGCCAGCAAGACAGACCAAAACTATGGCTACACCTTC.

This clonotype was observed many times. V is TRBV19 and J is TRBJ1-5; the match to TRBD1 covers 10 bases. This CDR3 is 17 amino acids long. V was pared by 9 bases and J by 2 bases, with 13 bases of the junction left unmatched. Germline assignment: CDR1 LNHDA and CDR2 SQIVND (reference sequence). The CDR3 loop is CASHRDRGRQGNQPQHF. CDR3 bases: TGTGCCAGCCACCGGGACAGGGGACGCCAAGGCAATCAGCCCCAGCATTTT.

The chain links TRBV27 to TRBJ2-7, with 8 bases lining up with TRBD1. J was trimmed by 6 bases and V by 6 bases; bases with no gene match: 10. The germline gives CDR1 MNHEY, CDR2 SMNVEV (reference sequence). This CDR3 has 14 amino acids. The CDR3 DNA reads TGTGCCAGCAGCCCTCTCCGGACAGGGACCGAGCAGTACTTC. Residues: CASSPLRTGTEQYF.

This clonotype was observed at least ten times. The chain links TRBV28 to TRBJ2-7; TRBD1 agrees at 7 bases. Losses at the gene ends were 1 base for V and 2 bases for J; bases not matched to a gene: 8. Germline CDR1 and CDR2: MDHEN and SYDVKM. The CDR3 totals 16 residues. The CDR3 DNA reads as TGTGCCAGCAGTTTATCCCCGGACAGGTCCCCCTACGAGCAGTACTTC. It codes for CASSLSPDRSPYEQYF.

This clonotype was detected ten times or more. The chain joins TRBV14 to TRBJ2-7, with D unclear. Germline V lookup: CDR1 SGHDN, CDR2 FVKESK. This CDR3 comprises 14 residues. V dropped 1 base and J dropped 5 bases, with 12 bases sitting between them. CDR3 amino acids: CASSQALDRNEQYF. CDR3 DNA sequence: TGTGCCAGCAGCCAAGCCCTGGACCGAAACGAGCAGTACTTC.

In this sample, this clonotype turned up many times. This chain joins TRBV6-5 and TRBJ2-5; possibly TRBD2 for D (7 bases). The CDR3 is 17 amino acids. Trimming shortened V by 0 bases and J by 3 bases, and 17 bases separated the two germline ends. Looked up from germline, CDR1 is MNHEY and CDR2 is SVGAGI. Written as DNA, the CDR3 is TGTGCCAGCAGTTACTCGTCGGGGGGCAGCTCGGAAGAGACCCAGTACTTC. This gives the protein CASSYSSGGSSEETQYF.

This clonotype came up many times. The chain uses TRBV2 and TRBJ1-5; no clear D gene. The CDR3 is made up of 12 amino acids. Germline V gives CDR1 SNHLY, CDR2 FYNNEI. V was shortened by 10 bases and J by 3 bases, with 10 bases between the two germline ends. The DNA for the CDR3 is TGTGCCACTTCCAATTTCAATCAGCCCCAGCATTTT. Translating it yields CATSNFNQPQHF.

This clonotype came up a few times. A read error may explain this, as a much larger clone is one base away. The chain has TRBV5-1 and TRBJ2-7; D may be TRBD1 (6 bases). Germline V gene lookup returns CDR1 SGHRS and CDR2 YFSETQ. The CDR3 has 15 amino acids. CDR3 nucleotide sequence: TGCGTCAGCAGCCTACAGGGATCCACAAGCTACGAGCAGTACTTC. Its protein is CVSSLQGSTSYEQYF.

A single count supports this clonotype. This may stem from a read error, because a much larger clone lies one nucleotide away. The chain uses TRBV6-1 and TRBJ2-6; perhaps D is TRBD1 or TRBD2 (5 bases each). This CDR3 region has 15 residues. Germline loops: CDR1 MNHNS, CDR2 SASEGT. The CDR3 spells CASRGALAGAYVLTF. The CDR3, as DNA: TGTGCCAGCCGGGGAGCTCTGGCTGGGGCCTACGTCCTGACTTTC.

This clonotype was seen at least ten times. The chain has TRBV28 and TRBJ1-1; TRBD1 aligns across 7 bases. Trimming removed 1 base from V and 1 base from J; junction bases left unmatched: 18. The CDR3 spans 20 residues. Germline CDR1 MDHEN, CDR2 SYDVKM. CDR3 loop: CASSLYDGQALVLRNTEAFF. CDR3 nucleotides: TGTGCCAGCAGTTTATACGATGGACAGGCCCTCGTCCTAAGGAACACTGAAGCTTTCTTT.